Presented here are 27 T cell receptor beta chains from one specimen sequenced in a study of identical twins. TCRdb re-analysed the 5' RACE reads in MiXCR, keeping a single row per CDR3 protein. The repertoire holds about 920,000 distinct CDR3 sequences, with 9% to 15% as singletons. This same sample was also part of a study on yellow fever vaccine responses in identical twins.

The sample consisted of PBMCs. These receptors were taken from a woman younger than 30 in good health.

This clonotype was counted between two and nine times. The chain couples TRBV6-1 to TRBJ2-3; TRBD2 might be the D (5 bases). Germline V CDR1 and CDR2: MNHNS, SASEGT. There are 17 residues in the CDR3. V was trimmed by 6 bases and J by 0 bases, leaving 19 bases between them. The CDR3 is CASRLRSLATSTDTQYF. In nucleotides, the CDR3 is TGTGCCAGCAGACTCCGGTCCCTAGCAACTAGCACAGATACGCAGTATTTT.

The rearrangement links TRBV5-6 to TRBJ2-1, with TRBD2 matching over 10 bases. J gave up 3 bases and V 6 bases, and 3 bases lay outside the gene matches. The CDR3 has 14 amino acids. The germline gives CDR1 SGHDT, CDR2 YYEEEE. The CDR3 here is CASMIAGGYNEQFF. The CDR3 DNA is TGTGCCAGCATGATAGCGGGGGGCTACAATGAGCAGTTCTTC.

The chain's CDR3 is CASSLAPTRNTEAFF. CDR3 coding DNA: TGCGCCAGCAGCTTGGCCCCTACCCGGAACACTGAAGCTTTCTTT. The chain carries TRBV5-1 and TRBJ1-1, with D unresolved. Trimming left V 0 bases short and J 1 base short, with 10 bases between. CDR3 length: 15 residues. Germline V gene lookup returns CDR1 SGHRS and CDR2 YFSETQ. Supplemented by reference TRBV5-1 and TRBJ1-1, the full variable domain reads KAGVTQTPRYLIKTRGQQVTLSCSPISGHRSVSWYQQTPGQGLQFLFEYFSETQRNKGNFPGRFSGRQFSNSRSEMNVSTLELGDSALYLCASSLAPTRNTEAFFGQGTRLTVV.

The sample holds a few counts of this clonotype. The chain combines TRBV20-1 with TRBJ2-7; D might be TRBD2 (6 bases). The V end lost 2 bases, the J end lost 0 bases, and 8 bases lay between the germline ends. Germline V gene data show CDR1 as DFQATT and CDR2 as SNEGSKA (reference sequence). CDR3 size: 13 residues. In DNA form, the CDR3 reads TGCAGTGCTAGACGGACTACCTCCTACGAGCAGTACTTC. As protein: CSARRTTSYEQYF.

This clonotype appeared a few times. The V and J genes are TRBV5-1 and TRBJ2-1; 9 bases are a match to TRBD2. The CDR3 totals 16 residues. Unmatched junction bases numbered 6, after V lost 4 bases and J lost 1 base. In germline, CDR1 is SGHRS, CDR2 YFSETQ. The CDR3 is CASSPILAGSYNEQFF. The CDR3 DNA sequence: TGCGCCAGCAGCCCCATCCTAGCGGGATCCTACAATGAGCAGTTCTTC.

To note about this clonotype: A much bigger clone sits one base away, suggesting this may be a read error. V and J are TRBV12-3 or TRBV12-4 and TRBJ2-2; TRBD2 matches at 11 bases. The CDR3 length is 15 residues. The CDR3 is CTSSISGRGTGELFF. The DNA of the CDR3 is TGTACCAGCAGCATTAGCGGGAGGGGGACCGGGGAGCTGTTTTTT.

This clonotype was seen only a few times. The V call is TRBV5-1, the J call TRBJ2-1; 7 bases fit TRBD2. The CDR3 is 15 residues long. CDR1 is SGHRS and CDR2 is YFSETQ in the germline V gene. V shed 4 bases, J shed 0 bases, and the junction held 4 bases outside the gene matches. CDR3 loop: CASSLAANSYNEQFF. The CDR3, as DNA: TGCGCCAGCAGCCTAGCGGCAAACTCCTACAATGAGCAGTTCTTC.

This clonotype was detected a few times. The gene calls are TRBV9 and TRBJ2-1; TRBD2 matches 10 bases. This CDR3 has 18 residues. Germline lookup yields CDR1 SGDLS and CDR2 YYNGEE. The V and J ends lost 3 bases and 4 bases, in that order; junction bases with no gene match: 13. CDR3 in DNA: TGTGCCAGCAGCGGCAAGGTAGCGGGGGGAGCGCGTTACAATGAGCAGTTCTTC. It translates to CASSGKVAGGARYNEQFF.

This clonotype was counted ten times or more. CDR3 DNA sequence: TGTGCCAGCAGTTTAGGGAAAGGAGGTGGGACCCAGTACTTC. This codes for CASSLGKGGGTQYF. The chain couples TRBV12-3 or TRBV12-4 to TRBJ2-5; the D gene is possibly TRBD2 (5 bases). The CDR3 sequence is 14 residues long. V lost 1 base, J lost 7 bases, and 13 bases lay in between.

This clonotype showed up just a few times. The chain couples TRBV21-1 to TRBJ2-2; the table's D call of TRBD1 was not tested on the DNA. TRBV21-1 is flagged as a pseudogene. This CDR3 comprises 15 residues. The CDR3 protein is CASRFRGKNTGELFF. The CDR3 bases are TGTGCCAGCAGATTCAGGGGAAAGAACACCGGGGAGCTGTTTTTT.

This clonotype was detected many times. The chain combines TRBV12-3 or TRBV12-4 with TRBJ2-2, with 9 positions matching TRBD1. Germline trimming cut 2 bases from V and 6 bases from J; bases unmatched to any gene: 4. There are 15 residues in the CDR3. In DNA form, the CDR3 reads TGTGCCAGCAGTTTAACGGGGACAGGGTCCGGGGAGCTGTTTTTT. Its translation is CASSLTGTGSGELFF.

This clonotype was seen more than once but under ten times. V gene TRBV12-3 or TRBV12-4 combines with J gene TRBJ1-5; a weak D match, TRBD1 (5 bases). This CDR3 has 14 amino acids. The V gene lost 3 bases and the J gene lost 7 bases, with 13 bases spanning the gap. CDR3 in amino acids: CASSFGRVDQPQHF. The CDR3 DNA reads TGTGCCAGCAGTTTTGGCAGGGTAGACCAGCCCCAGCATTTT.

The chain joins TRBV7-6 to TRBJ2-1; 8 nucleotides line up with TRBD1. The CDR3 runs 16 residues. Losses at the gene ends were 4 bases for V and 6 bases for J; bases not matched to a gene: 11. Germline lookup yields CDR1 SGHVS and CDR2 FNYEAQ. CDR3 sequence reads: CASSSPQGASFNEQFF. The DNA for the CDR3 is TGTGCCAGCAGCTCTCCCCAGGGGGCGAGCTTCAATGAGCAGTTCTTC.

This chain links TRBV7-3 with TRBJ2-1, with TRBD2 matching over 12 bases. CDR1 SGHTA and CDR2 FQGTGA come from the germline V gene. The length of the CDR3 is 13 residues. V was clipped by 4 bases and J by 9 bases; unmatched bases: 1. The DNA of the CDR3 is TGTGCCAGCAGCTGGGGACTAGCGGGTGAGCAGTTCTTC. The encoded protein is CASSWGLAGEQFF.

V gene TRBV24-1 combines with J gene TRBJ2-2; the match to TRBD2 covers 8 bases. This CDR3 is 16 amino acids long. Trimming cost V 5 bases and J 7 bases; bases outside gene matches: 11. Per the germline V gene, CDR1 is KGHDR and CDR2 is SFDVKD. For the CDR3, the DNA is TGTGCCACCAGTGGGTCCGGGAGGGCCCCTGACGGGGAGCTGTTTTTT. This codes for CATSGSGRAPDGELFF.

The V call is TRBV7-2, the J call TRBJ2-1; the match to TRBD1 covers 10 bases. Germline V gene lookup returns CDR1 SGHTA and CDR2 FQGNSA. V lost 1 base, J lost 7 bases, and 7 bases stayed unmatched. This CDR3 comprises 16 residues. CDR3 nucleotide sequence: TGTGCCAGCAGCTTAGGTCGACAGGGGGCCGGTAATGAGCAGTTCTTC. The encoded protein is CASSLGRQGAGNEQFF. Full variable domain (remainder filled in from reference TRBV7-2 and TRBJ2-1): GAGVSQSPSNKVTEKGKDVELRCDPISGHTALYWYRQSLGQGLEFLIYFQGNSAPDKSGLPSDRFSAERTGGSVSTLTIQRTQQEDSAVYLCASSLGRQGAGNEQFFGPGTRLTVL.

The V call is TRBV24-1, the J call TRBJ1-2; D unresolved. V lost 7 bases to trimming and J lost 2 bases, with 10 bases between them. CDR3 length equals 13 residues. Germline V gene data show CDR1 as KGHDR and CDR2 as SFDVKD. The CDR3 DNA reads as TGTGCCACCAGGGACGGTACCAACTATGGCTACACCTTC. Residues: CATRDGTNYGYTF.

The V call is TRBV15, the J call TRBJ2-3; a possible D gene is TRBD2 (5 bases). V was trimmed by 0 bases and J by 5 bases, leaving 9 bases between them. The CDR3 totals 14 residues. Germline V gene sequence: CDR1 LNHNV, CDR2 YYDKDF (reference sequence). This chain's CDR3 is CATSRDPAGDTQYF. The DNA of the CDR3 is TGTGCCACCAGCAGAGACCCCGCGGGAGATACGCAGTATTTT. The full variable domain, in which reference TRBV15 and TRBJ2-3 provide the parts outside the CDR3, is DAMVIQNPRYQVTQFGKPVTLSCSQTLNHNVMYWYQQKSSQAPKLLFHYYDKDFNNEADTPDNFQSRRPNTSFCFLDIRSPGLGDTAMYLCATSRDPAGDTQYFGPGTRLTVL.

This clonotype occurred many times. The rearrangement joins TRBV12-3 or TRBV12-4 to TRBJ2-1; 8 nucleotides match TRBD2. The CDR3 length is 16 residues. V was clipped by 3 bases and J by 0 bases; unmatched bases: 4. The CDR3 DNA is TGTGCCAGCAGTTTCCAGCGGGAGTTCTCCTACAATGAGCAGTTCTTC. Protein product: CASSFQREFSYNEQFF.

The chain recombines TRBV20-1 with TRBJ2-3, with TRBD1 matching 10 bases. Trimming removed 5 bases from V and 4 bases from J; junction bases left unmatched: 6. This CDR3 is built from 14 residues. Per the germline V gene, CDR1 is DFQATT and CDR2 is SNEGSKA (reference sequence). In DNA, the CDR3 is TGCAGTGCTGCAGACAGGGGGCAAGCAGATACGCAGTATTTT. Protein sequence: CSAADRGQADTQYF.

This clonotype has a count of ten or more. The gene calls are TRBV3-1 and TRBJ2-4; tentative D call: TRBD2 (6 bases). The CDR3 length is 14 residues. V dropped 4 bases and J dropped 5 bases, with 12 bases sitting between them. Germline values: CDR1 LGHDT, CDR2 YNNKEL (reference sequence). DNA for the CDR3: TGTGCCAGCAGCCGCCGGGACTCGGAAAACATTCAGTACTTC. This sequence encodes CASSRRDSENIQYF.

J is TRBJ2-2 and V is TRBV5-1; 11 bases map to TRBD2. Losses at the gene ends were 4 bases for V and 4 bases for J; bases not matched to a gene: 6. The germline CDR1 and CDR2 sequences are SGHRS and YFSETQ. The CDR3 loop spans 16 amino acids. CDR3 coding DNA: TGCGCCAGCAGCCAAACTAGCGGGAGTGTCACCGGGGAGCTGTTTTTT. This translates into CASSQTSGSVTGELFF.

This rearrangement joins TRBV6-2 or TRBV6-3 to TRBJ2-1; D remains unclear. Germline CDR1 reads MNHEY; CDR2 reads SVGEGT. V lost 2 bases, J lost 1 base, and 9 bases lay in between. The CDR3 contains 15 residues. The CDR3 reads CASSYIGRSYNEQFF. CDR3 coding DNA: TGTGCCAGCAGTTACATCGGTCGGTCCTACAATGAGCAGTTCTTC.

CDR3 sequence (DNA): TGTGCCACCAGTGATACAGGAACCCGGAGGGATGCCACCGGGGAGCTGTTTTTT. Protein sequence: CATSDTGTRRDATGELFF. The chain combines TRBV24-1 with TRBJ2-2; possible D gene TRBD2, 6 bases. There are 18 residues in the CDR3. Trimming removed 3 bases from V and 4 bases from J, with 20 bases in between. From germline, CDR1 is KGHDR and CDR2 SFDVKD.

This clonotype was observed a handful of times. The chain carries TRBV20-1 and TRBJ2-2; no definite D call. Between the trimmed V and J ends, which lost 6 bases and 3 bases, there was a span of 11 bases. The CDR3 is 13 amino acids. In germline, CDR1 is DFQATT, CDR2 SNEGSKA (reference sequence). The CDR3 loop is CSAAREDTGELFF. The CDR3 coding sequence is TGCAGTGCCGCTAGAGAGGACACCGGGGAGCTGTTTTTT.

The chain carries TRBV12-3 or TRBV12-4 and TRBJ2-4; no reliable D call. Trimming took off 3 bases at V and 0 bases at J, with 9 bases between the two ends. This CDR3 region has 15 residues. CDR3 DNA sequence: TGTGCCAGCAGTTTGCCCAGCCTAGCCAAAAACATTCAGTACTTC. It translates to CASSLPSLAKNIQYF.

The DNA of the CDR3 is TGTGCCAGCTCACCACCCGGGGGGCAGGTCCATGAGCAGTTCTTC. It yields the protein CASSPPGGQVHEQFF. This rearrangement joins TRBV18 to TRBJ2-1; D possibly corresponds to TRBD2 (7 bases). V was cut by 0 bases and J by 8 bases, with 14 bases left in between. The CDR3 runs to 15 residues. Germline loops: CDR1 KGHSH, CDR2 LQKENI. Full variable domain (remainder filled in from reference TRBV18 and TRBJ2-1): NAGVMQNPRHLVRRRGQEARLRCSPMKGHSHVYWYRQLPEEGLKFMVYLQKENIIDESGMPKERFSAEFPKEGPSILRIQQVVRGDSAAYFCASSPPGGQVHEQFFGPGTRLTVL.